This entry lists 16 T cell receptor beta chains sequenced from one sample in a study of blood T cell repertoires in COVID-19. Measured with immunoSEQ multiplex PCR; TCRdb has only the in-frame clones, and not every one. The sample shows 150,000 or so clones, roughly nine tenths of them seen only once. The sample was peripheral blood. All receptors come from a man aged 50 to 59 with acute or convalescent COVID-19.

As for this clone: Other DNA sequences in this specimen translate into the identical CDR3. The V gene is TRBV9, the J gene TRBJ2-3, with 9 bases that match TRBD1. With V trimmed by 1 base and J by 0 bases, 3 bases remained unmatched. CDR1 and CDR2 from the germline V gene are SGDLS and YYNGEE. CDR3 size: 16 residues. CDR3 in amino acids: CASSVTGGPSTDTQYF. The CDR3 DNA is TGTGCCAGCAGCGTAACAGGGGGCCCTAGCACAGATACGCAGTATTTT.

The CDR3 spells CASSGSLSGELFF. CDR3 nucleotides: TGTGCCAGCAGCGGCTCGCTGTCCGGGGAGCTGTTTTTT. V and J are TRBV6-2 or TRBV6-3 and TRBJ2-2; D not resolved. Trimming removed 6 bases from V and 6 bases from J, with 11 bases in between. This CDR3 is 13 amino acids long. CDR1 is MNHEY and CDR2 is SVGEGT in the germline V gene.

The rearrangement links TRBV7-9 to TRBJ2-7; TRBD1 aligns across 11 bases. With V trimmed by 5 bases and J by 7 bases, 16 bases remained unmatched. The germline V gene encodes CDR1 SEHNR and CDR2 FQNEAQ (reference sequence). CDR3 size: 17 residues. Here the CDR3 reads CASSPGQGAPRFEEQYV. The CDR3 DNA reads as TGTGCCAGCAGCCCAGGACAGGGGGCGCCCCGGTTTGAGGAGCAGTACGTC.

The table lists this clone with a count of one. The gene calls are TRBV19 and TRBJ2-5; TRBD2 agrees at 10 bases. V gave up 4 bases and J gave up 2 bases; unmatched junction bases: 4. The CDR3 runs to 15 residues. Germline values: CDR1 LNHDA, CDR2 SQIVND (reference sequence). CDR3 in amino acids: CASSSGTSVQETQYF. The CDR3 nucleotides read TGTGCCAGTAGTAGCGGGACTAGCGTTCAAGAGACCCAGTACTTC.

This clone was seen a single time. The chain employs TRBV3-1 (or the pseudogene TRBV3-2) and TRBJ2-3; 11 nucleotides match TRBD2. Germline V gene sequence: CDR1 LGHDT, CDR2 YNNKEL (reference sequence). V gave up 2 bases and J gave up 4 bases; unmatched junction bases: 11. The CDR3 is 18 residues long. CDR3 DNA: TGTGCCAGCAGCCAATGGGGTAGCGGGAGGGATCAGGCAGATACGCAGTATTTT. This gives the protein CASSQWGSGRDQADTQYF.

The genes are TRBV7-2 and TRBJ1-3; 7 bases are shared with TRBD1. In germline, CDR1 is SGHTA, CDR2 FQGNSA. Trimming took 4 bases from V and 4 from J; bases not matched to a gene: 4. The CDR3 contains 14 residues. For the CDR3, the DNA is TGTGCCAGCAGCTCAACAGGGGCCGGAAACACCATATATTTT. This gives the protein CASSSTGAGNTIYF. The whole variable domain, remainder taken from reference TRBV7-2 and TRBJ1-3, is GAGVSQSPSNKVTEKGKDVELRCDPISGHTALYWYRQSLGQGLEFLIYFQGNSAPDKSGLPSDRFSAERTGGSVSTLTIQRTQQEDSAVYLCASSSTGAGNTIYFGEGSWLTVV.

V usage is TRBV28 and J usage is TRBJ1-4; 7 bases match TRBD1. CDR1 MDHEN and CDR2 SYDVKM come from the germline V gene. The CDR3 length is 17 residues. Losses at the gene ends were 7 bases for V and 4 bases for J; bases not matched to a gene: 15. CDR3 residues: CASTLPRGQGLNEKLFF. CDR3 nucleotides: TGTGCCAGCACCCTGCCGAGGGGGCAGGGTCTTAATGAAAAACTGTTTTTT.

The J gene is TRBJ2-2, the V gene TRBV27, with TRBD2 identical over 11 bases. Germline V gene lookup returns CDR1 MNHEY and CDR2 SMNVEV (reference sequence). This CDR3 has 15 residues. With V trimmed by 8 bases and J by 6 bases, 8 bases remained unmatched. CDR3 sequence (DNA): TGTGCCAGCTTACCGCGTAGCGGGAGGGCCGGGGAGCTGTTTTTT. Residues: CASLPRSGRAGELFF.

The chain combines TRBV19 with TRBJ2-1; 7 bases align to TRBD2. Germline-derived CDR1 and CDR2 are LNHDA and SQIVND (reference sequence). This CDR3 has 13 amino acids. After removal of 7 bases from V and 8 bases from J, the junction contained 8 bases not matched to a gene. The CDR3 sequence: CASTGGSGDEQFF. The CDR3 DNA sequence: TGTGCCAGTACGGGCGGGAGTGGTGATGAGCAGTTCTTC.

The gene calls are TRBV11-2 and TRBJ2-3; 9 positions match TRBD2. The CDR3 length is 16 residues. Germline V gene lookup returns CDR1 SGHAT and CDR2 FQNNGV. Germline trimming cut 1 base from V and 4 bases from J; bases unmatched to any gene: 6. The CDR3 DNA sequence: TGTGCCAGCAGCTTAGGGCGGGGGGGCTACCCAGATACGCAGTATTTT. Amino acids: CASSLGRGGYPDTQYF.

The V call is TRBV19, the J call TRBJ1-1; possible D gene TRBD1, 6 bases. This CDR3 contains 13 residues. Germline CDR1 is LNHDA and CDR2 is SQIVND (reference sequence). The ends were cut back, 4 bases at V and 4 bases at J, with 10 bases in the middle. The CDR3 region is CASSTQGFTEAFF. The CDR3 DNA follows: TGTGCCAGTAGTACCCAGGGGTTCACTGAAGCTTTCTTT.

The chain uses TRBV6-1 and TRBJ1-2; D may be TRBD1 (5 bases). Trimming took off 3 bases at V and 1 base at J, with 9 bases between the two ends. Germline lookup yields CDR1 MNHNS and CDR2 SASEGT. This CDR3 is built from 14 residues. The CDR3 coding sequence is TGTGCCAGCAGTGAGGGGACTTTTAACTATGGCTACACCTTC. It yields the protein CASSEGTFNYGYTF.

The CDR3 DNA reads as TGTGCCAGCAGTTTAGGAGTTGACGAGGTATACACCTTC. This codes for CASSLGVDEVYTF. The chain joins TRBV6-6 to TRBJ1-2, with D hard to call. The germline gives CDR1 MNHNY, CDR2 SVGAGI (reference sequence). This CDR3 spans 13 amino acids. Between the trimmed V and J ends, which lost 4 bases and 11 bases, there was a span of 17 bases.

The DNA of the CDR3 is TGCGCCAGCAGCTTTGAGACAGGCGTCTCTGGAAACACCATATATTTT. It translates to CASSFETGVSGNTIYF. The rearrangement joins TRBV5-1 to TRBJ1-3; D may be TRBD1 (6 bases). With 2 bases removed from V and 0 bases from J, the gap between germline ends came to 12 bases. This CDR3 contains 16 residues. Per the germline V gene, CDR1 is SGHRS and CDR2 is YFSETQ.

This rearrangement joins TRBV10-3 to TRBJ2-2; a possible D gene is TRBD1 (5 bases). The CDR3 is made up of 14 amino acids. The V end was cut by 3 bases, the J end by 3 bases, with 8 bases between. CDR1 and CDR2 from the germline V gene are ENHRY and SYGVKD. The CDR3 nucleotides are TGTGCCATCAGTGACAGGGCTCACACCGGGGAGCTGTTTTTT. Translated: CAISDRAHTGELFF.

DNA of the CDR3: TGTGCCAGCAGTTTGGCTAGCGGGATCAAACCGTTCTTC. Its translation: CASSLASGIKPFF. The chain combines TRBV28 with TRBJ2-1, with TRBD2 matching over 9 bases. Losses at the gene ends were 3 bases for V and 15 bases for J; bases not matched to a gene: 9. CDR1 and CDR2 (germline): MDHEN, SYDVKM. There are 13 residues in the CDR3.